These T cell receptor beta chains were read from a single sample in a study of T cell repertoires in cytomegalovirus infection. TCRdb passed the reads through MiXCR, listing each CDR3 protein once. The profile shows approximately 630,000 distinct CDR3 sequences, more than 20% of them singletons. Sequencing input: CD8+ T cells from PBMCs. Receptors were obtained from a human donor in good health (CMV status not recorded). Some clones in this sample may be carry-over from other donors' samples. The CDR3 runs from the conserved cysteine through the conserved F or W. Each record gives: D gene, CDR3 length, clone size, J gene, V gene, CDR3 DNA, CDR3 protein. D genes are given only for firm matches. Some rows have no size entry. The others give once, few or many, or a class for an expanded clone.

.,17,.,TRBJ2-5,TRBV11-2,TGTGCCAGCAGCTTAAGGATCTCACTGGGGGGAGGAGAGACCCAGTACTTC,CASSLRISLGGGETQYF
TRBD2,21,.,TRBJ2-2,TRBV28,TGTGCCAGCAGGTGGACTAGCGGGGGCCCAATATCCAACTCGGGCACCGGGGAGCTGTTTTTT,CASRWTSGGPISNSGTGELFF
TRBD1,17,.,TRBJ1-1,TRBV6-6,TGTGCCAGCAGCTTTCCGGGACAGAAATTTTTGAACACTGAAGCTTTCTTT,CASSFPGQKFLNTEAFF
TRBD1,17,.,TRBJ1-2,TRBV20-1,TGCAGTGCTAGAGATCTCAGGGCAGGGGGCCCTAACTATGGCTACACCTTC,CSARDLRAGGPNYGYTF
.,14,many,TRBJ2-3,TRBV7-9,TGTGCCAGCAGCTTACAGTACGGCACAGATACGCAGTATTTT,CASSLQYGTDTQYF
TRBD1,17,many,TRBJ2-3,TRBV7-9,TGTGCCAGCAGCTTAATTCCCGGGACAGGGGGCACAGATACGCAGTATTTT,CASSLIPGTGGTDTQYF
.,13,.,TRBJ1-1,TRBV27,TGTGCCAGCAGTTTAACCAGGGTCACTGAAGCTTTCTTT,CASSLTRVTEAFF
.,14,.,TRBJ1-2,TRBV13,TGTGCCAGCAGCTTATCAGACCTTAACTATGGCTACACCTTC,CASSLSDLNYGYTF
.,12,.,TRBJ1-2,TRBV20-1,TGCAGTGCCCCCGACAGGCACTATGGCTACACCTTC,CSAPDRHYGYTF
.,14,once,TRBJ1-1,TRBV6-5,TGTGCCAGCAGTTCCCTGTGGACGAGCACTGAAGCTTTCTTT,CASSSLWTSTEAFF
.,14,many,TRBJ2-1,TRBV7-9,TGTGCCAGCAGCTTCGATGCTAACTACAATGAGCAGTTCTTC,CASSFDANYNEQFF
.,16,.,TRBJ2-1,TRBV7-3,TGTGCCAGCAGCTTGAGCGTTGCAGGGTATACGAATGAGCAGTTCTTC,CASSLSVAGYTNEQFF
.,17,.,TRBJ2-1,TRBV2,TGTGCCAGCTTCCCTAGGGGACTTCCGACTCTAAACAATGAGCAGTTCTTC,CASFPRGLPTLNNEQFF
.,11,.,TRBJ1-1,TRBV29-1,TGCAGCGTTGCTGAGGGAGTGGAAGCTCTCTTT,CSVAEGVEALF
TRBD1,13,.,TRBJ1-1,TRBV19,TGTGCCAGTAGTACCTCGACAGGGATTGAAGCTTTCTTT,CASSTSTGIEAFF